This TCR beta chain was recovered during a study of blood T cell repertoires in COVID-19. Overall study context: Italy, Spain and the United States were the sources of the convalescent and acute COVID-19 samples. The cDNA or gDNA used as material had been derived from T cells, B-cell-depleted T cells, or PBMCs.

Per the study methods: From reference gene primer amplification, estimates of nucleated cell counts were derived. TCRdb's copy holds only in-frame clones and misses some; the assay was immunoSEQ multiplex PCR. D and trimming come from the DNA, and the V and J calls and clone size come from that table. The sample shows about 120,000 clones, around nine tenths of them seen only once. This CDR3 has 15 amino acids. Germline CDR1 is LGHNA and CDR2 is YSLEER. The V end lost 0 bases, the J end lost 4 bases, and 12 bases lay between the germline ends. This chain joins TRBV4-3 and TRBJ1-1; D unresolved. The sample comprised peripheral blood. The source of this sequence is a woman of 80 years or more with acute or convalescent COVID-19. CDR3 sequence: CASSQDWGGATEAFF. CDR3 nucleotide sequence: TGCGCCAGCAGCCAAGATTGGGGAGGTGCCACTGAAGCTTTCTTT.